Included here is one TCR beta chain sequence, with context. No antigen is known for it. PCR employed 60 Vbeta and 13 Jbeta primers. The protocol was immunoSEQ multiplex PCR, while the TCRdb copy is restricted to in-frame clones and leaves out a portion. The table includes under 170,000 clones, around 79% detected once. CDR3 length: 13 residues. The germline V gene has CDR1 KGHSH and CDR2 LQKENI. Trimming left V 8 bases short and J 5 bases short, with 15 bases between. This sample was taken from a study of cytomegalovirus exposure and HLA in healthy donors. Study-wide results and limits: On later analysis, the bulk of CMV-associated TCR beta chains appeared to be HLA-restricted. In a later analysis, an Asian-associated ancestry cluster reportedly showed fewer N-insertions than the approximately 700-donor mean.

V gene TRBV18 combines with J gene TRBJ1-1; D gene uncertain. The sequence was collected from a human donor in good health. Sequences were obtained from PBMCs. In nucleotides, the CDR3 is TGTGCCAGCCGTGACAATACCCGGACTGAAGCTTTCTTT. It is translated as CASRDNTRTEAFF.